Presented here are 12 T cell receptor beta chains from one specimen sequenced in a study of T cell repertoires in aging, cancer and after chemotherapy. TRB rearrangements spanning V, D and J were amplified using mixed TRB-A/B primers. TCRdb re-analysed the multiplex PCR reads in MiXCR, keeping a single row per CDR3 protein. The repertoire holds approximately 2,200 distinct CDR3 sequences, with over 25% as singletons. Amplification of TCR beta used genomic DNA extracted from peripheral blood. The sequencing input was blood. The receptor set was obtained from a human donor with a solid tumor.

The rearrangement links TRBV5-4 to TRBJ1-2; possible D gene TRBD1, 5 bases. Per the germline V gene, CDR1 is SGHNT and CDR2 is YYREEE (reference sequence). Deletions cut 2 bases from V and 6 bases from J, with 17 bases between. The CDR3 extends over 15 amino acids. Here the CDR3 reads CASSFVQGPRDGYTF. DNA of the CDR3: TGTGCCAGCAGCTTTGTCCAGGGCCCTCGTGATGGCTACACCTTC.

This clonotype was observed a handful of times. This chain connects TRBV5-1 to TRBJ1-3; 8 bases agree with TRBD1. V shed 4 bases and J 4 bases; nucleotides not matched to a gene: 7. The CDR3 length is 15 residues. Germline V lookup: CDR1 SGHRS, CDR2 YFSETQ. This CDR3 reads CASSAGQGVGNTIYF. The CDR3, as DNA: TGCGCCAGCAGCGCAGGACAGGGCGTGGGAAACACCATATATTTT.

J is TRBJ2-1 and V is TRBV6-4; 9 positions match TRBD2. J was trimmed by 0 bases and V by 5 bases; bases with no gene match: 5. This CDR3 has 16 residues. Germline V lookup: CDR1 MRHNA, CDR2 SNTAGT. The CDR3 loop reads CASSPPSGNSYNEQFF. As DNA, the CDR3 is TGTGCCAGCAGTCCCCCTAGCGGGAACTCCTACAATGAGCAGTTCTTC.

Worth noting for this clonotype: This may stem from a read error, because a much larger clone lies one nucleotide away. This rearrangement joins TRBV19 to TRBJ2-2; D is possibly TRBD1 or TRBD2 (5 bases each). The length of the CDR3 is 15 residues. Germline CDR1 is LNHDA and CDR2 is SQIVND (reference sequence). V lost 4 bases, J lost 5 bases, and 14 bases lay in between. The DNA of the CDR3 is TGTGCCAGTAGTACCACCGGGACGGCAACCGGGGAGCTGTTTTTT. Protein sequence: CASSTTGTATGELFF.

Sample share makes this clonotype large (0.1 to 1%). The chain links TRBV6-4 to TRBJ2-6; D possibly corresponds to TRBD1 (6 bases). CDR3 length: 15 amino acids. Per the germline V gene, CDR1 is MRHNA and CDR2 is SNTAGT. V lost 5 bases and J lost 1, with 9 bases in between. This CDR3 reads CASSLDSSGANVLTF. DNA of the CDR3: TGTGCCAGCAGTCTGGACAGTTCTGGGGCCAACGTCCTGACTTTC.

The chain joins TRBV19 to TRBJ2-3, with 9 bases that match TRBD1. The CDR3 runs 13 residues. Germline assignment: CDR1 LNHDA and CDR2 SQIVND (reference sequence). Trimming at V came to 7 bases and at J to 5 bases, leaving 4 bases not matched to a gene. CDR3 sequence reads: CASTRQGEDTQYF. The CDR3 nucleotides are TGTGCCAGTACCCGACAGGGGGAAGATACGCAGTATTTT.

By sample share, this clonotype is medium-sized. This chain uses TRBV12-3 or TRBV12-4 with TRBJ2-5; TRBD2 is a possible D gene (6 bases). There are 13 residues in the CDR3. Trimming shortened V by 3 bases and J by 4 bases, and 9 bases separated the two germline ends. The CDR3 spells CASSFGTLETQYF. CDR3 nucleotides: TGTGCCAGCAGTTTCGGGACTTTAGAGACCCAGTACTTC.

This clonotype is termed large. The V call is TRBV6-1, the J call TRBJ2-7; 8 nucleotides match TRBD2. The CDR3 is made up of 13 amino acids. V shed 4 bases, J shed 3 bases, and the junction held 2 bases outside the gene matches. Germline lookup yields CDR1 MNHNS and CDR2 SASEGT. CDR3 DNA sequence: TGTGCCAGCAGTGGCGGGAGGATCTACGAGCAGTACGTC. It translates to CASSGGRIYEQYV.

The chain links TRBV5-6 to TRBJ2-7, with 8 positions matching TRBD2. The CDR3 totals 14 residues. V dropped 2 bases and J dropped 4; count of bases not matched to a gene: 5. Germline CDR1 and CDR2: SGHDT and YYEEEE. DNA of the CDR3: TGTGCCAGCAGCTTCCAGCGGGAGTGGTACGAGCAGTACGTC. As protein: CASSFQREWYEQYV.

This clonotype is labeled as medium-sized. The CDR3 sequence: CASSVIAGDSTDTQYF. For the CDR3, the DNA is TGTGCCAGCAGTGTGATAGCGGGAGATAGCACAGATACGCAGTATTTT. The chain uses TRBV6-1 and TRBJ2-3, with 9 bases matching TRBD2. CDR3 length equals 16 residues. V lost 4 bases and J lost 0; bases outside the gene matches: 5. Germline V CDR1 and CDR2: MNHNS, SASEGT.

The chain recombines TRBV19 with TRBJ1-4, with 7 bases lining up with TRBD1. The CDR3 has 14 amino acids. J was trimmed by 5 bases and V by 8 bases; bases with no gene match: 8. CDR1 and CDR2 from the germline V gene are LNHDA and SQIVND (reference sequence). The CDR3 sequence: CASVGGQDNEKLFF. The CDR3 DNA sequence: TGTGCCAGTGTGGGCGGACAGGACAATGAAAAACTGTTTTTT.

Judged by abundance, this clonotype is large. The chain links TRBV30 to TRBJ2-7, with D uncertain. This CDR3 is 14 amino acids long. Trimming removed 7 bases at V and 4 bases at J, with 20 bases between. Looked up from germline, CDR1 is GTSNPN and CDR2 is SVGIG (reference sequence). The CDR3 region has the DNA TGTGCCTTATTTCACCCACTCTCGAAGTACGAGCAGTACTTC. This codes for CALFHPLSKYEQYF.